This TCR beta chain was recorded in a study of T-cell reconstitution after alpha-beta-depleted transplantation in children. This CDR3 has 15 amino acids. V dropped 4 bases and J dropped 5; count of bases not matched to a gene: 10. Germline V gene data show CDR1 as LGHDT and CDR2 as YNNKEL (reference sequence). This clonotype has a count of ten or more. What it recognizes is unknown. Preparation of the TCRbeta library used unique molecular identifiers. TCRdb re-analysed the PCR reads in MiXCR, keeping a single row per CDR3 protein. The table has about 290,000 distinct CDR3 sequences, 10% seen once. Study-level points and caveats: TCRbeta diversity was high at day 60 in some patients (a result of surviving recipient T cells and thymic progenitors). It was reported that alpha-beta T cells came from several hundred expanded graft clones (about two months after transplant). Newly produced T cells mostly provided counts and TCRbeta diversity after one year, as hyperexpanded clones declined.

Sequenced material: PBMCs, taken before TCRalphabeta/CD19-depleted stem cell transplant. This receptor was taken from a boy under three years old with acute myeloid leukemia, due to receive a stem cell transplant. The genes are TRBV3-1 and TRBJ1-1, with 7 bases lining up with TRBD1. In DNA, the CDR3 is TGTGCCAGCAGCCGAAGGACAGGAGGGAGGACTGAAGCTTTCTTT. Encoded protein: CASSRRTGGRTEAFF. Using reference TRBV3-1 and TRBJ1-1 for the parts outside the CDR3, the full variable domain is DTAVSQTPKYLVTQMGNDKSIKCEQNLGHDTMYWYKQDSKKFLKIMFSYNNKELIINETVPNRFSPKSPDKAHLNLHINSLELGDSAVYFCASSRRTGGRTEAFFGQGTRLTVV.